Following are 17 T cell receptor beta chains from one sample sequenced in a study of human T cells and chemical hapten exposure. The sample's time point: patch test 1, 2 weeks after DPC sensitization. Treatment specified: therapeutic diphenylcyclopropenone sensitization with weekly scalp DPC. One entry per CDR3 protein results from TCRdb running MiXCR on the RACE reads. The data contain roughly 380,000 distinct CDR3 sequences, approximately 5% of them singletons. Sequencing used whole blood, obtained in connection with sensitization to the hapten diphenylcyclopropenone (DPC). These receptors were collected from a woman aged 45-59 years with alopecia areata. Some clones in this sample may be carry-over from other donors' samples.

At least ten counts were recorded for this clonotype. The genes are TRBV5-6 and TRBJ2-3; tentatively, D is TRBD2 (6 bases). The germline V gene has CDR1 SGHDT and CDR2 YYEEEE. Trimming removed 1 base from V and 4 bases from J, with 19 bases in between. This CDR3 has 17 amino acids. Here the CDR3 DNA reads TGTGCCAGCAGCTTGAAGAGACTAGTATCAGGCCCAGATACGCAGTATTTT. Amino acids: CASSLKRLVSGPDTQYF.

This clonotype was detected many times. V usage is TRBV5-5 and J usage is TRBJ1-1; 11 bases match TRBD1. V gave up 3 bases and J gave up 4 bases; unmatched junction bases: 2. Germline loops: CDR1 SGHKS, CDR2 YYEKEE (reference sequence). CDR3 length equals 14 residues. CDR3 amino acids: CASSWGQGGTEAFF. In DNA form, the CDR3 reads TGTGCCAGCAGCTGGGGACAGGGGGGCACTGAAGCTTTCTTT.

Ten or more counts support this clonotype. The DNA for the CDR3 is TGTGCCAGCCGGATCAGACAGGGAGGCACAGATACGCAGTATTTT. Translating it yields CASRIRQGGTDTQYF. The chain has TRBV28 and TRBJ2-3; 7 nucleotides match TRBD1. This CDR3 comprises 15 residues. The V segment lost 8 bases and the J segment 1 base; nucleotides outside the gene matches: 9. CDR1 MDHEN and CDR2 SYDVKM come from the germline V gene.

Turning to this clonotype: At one end, the junction sequence differs from germline, possibly due to a read error. V is TRBV6-2 or TRBV6-3 and J is TRBJ2-7; the match to TRBD1 covers 9 bases. CDR3 size: 18 residues. Germline-derived CDR1 and CDR2 are MNHEY and SVGEGT. CDR3 residues: CASSSGSTGGSFVYGQYF. The CDR3 DNA follows: TGTGCCAGCAGTTCCGGCTCGACAGGGGGTTCCTTCGTCTACGGGCAGTACTTC.

The table lists this clonotype with many counts. The chain links TRBV7-2 to TRBJ2-3, with 14 bases aligning to TRBD2. Germline CDR1 reads SGHTA; CDR2 reads FQGNSA. The CDR3 consists of 17 residues. The ends lost 3 bases at V and 3 bases at J; junction bases unmatched: 5. Here the CDR3 DNA reads TGTGCCAGCAGCTTGACTAGCGGGGGGGCCGGGACAGATACGCAGTATTTT. Its protein is CASSLTSGGAGTDTQYF.

In its sample, this clonotype was seen a few times. This chain uses TRBV3-1 with TRBJ1-1; tentative D call: TRBD1 (5 bases). Per the germline V gene, CDR1 is LGHDT and CDR2 is YNNKEL (reference sequence). This CDR3 spans 15 amino acids. Between the trimmed V and J ends, which lost 2 bases and 3 bases, there was a span of 13 bases. Here the CDR3 DNA reads TGTGCCAGCAGCCAATCCAGGTGGGGCGACACTGAAGCTTTCTTT. Its translation is CASSQSRWGDTEAFF.

The chain couples TRBV2 to TRBJ1-4; D gene ambiguous. V was shortened by 2 bases and J by 8 bases, with 15 bases between the two germline ends. Germline CDR1 SNHLY, CDR2 FYNNEI. The CDR3 runs to 15 residues. CDR3 nucleotide sequence: TGTGCCAGCAGTGAATGGACCGCCGTCAGGGAAAAACTGTTTTTT. It codes for CASSEWTAVREKLFF.

In its sample, this clonotype was seen a few times. The chain carries TRBV12-5 and TRBJ2-7; D not certain. The CDR3 consists of 13 residues. Germline values: CDR1 LGHNT, CDR2 FRNRAP. V lost 1 base and J 2 bases, leaving 6 bases between the germline ends. This CDR3 is CASGLGITYEQYF. Here the CDR3 DNA reads TGTGCTAGTGGTTTGGGGATTACCTACGAGCAGTACTTC. Drawing the rest from reference TRBV12-5 and TRBJ2-7, the complete variable domain is DARVTQTPRHKVTEMGQEVTMRCQPILGHNTVFWYRQTMMQGLELLAYFRNRAPLDDSGMPKDRFSAEMPDATLATLKIQPSEPRDSAVYFCASGLGITYEQYFGPGTRLTVT.

This clonotype was seen many times. V and J are TRBV4-2 and TRBJ1-4; D gene ambiguous. Looked up from germline, CDR1 is LGHNA and CDR2 is YNFKEQ. With 0 bases removed from V and 4 bases from J, the gap between germline ends came to 6 bases. CDR3 length: 14 residues. CDR3 sequence (DNA): TGTGCCAGCAGCCAAGACAGCCATAATGAAAAACTGTTTTTT. As protein: CASSQDSHNEKLFF.

This clonotype was seen at least ten times. The chain is built from TRBV12-3 or TRBV12-4 and TRBJ1-6; D call uncertain. Trimming took 2 bases from V and 6 from J, leaving 11 bases between them. The CDR3 runs 15 residues. CDR3 nucleotides: TGTGCCAGCAGTTTAACGCCGGCTACTAATTCACCCCTCCACTTT. Its protein is CASSLTPATNSPLHF.

The table lists this clonotype with many counts. This rearrangement joins TRBV3-1 to TRBJ1-1, with D possibly TRBD1 on 5 matching bases. The CDR3 sequence is 14 residues long. V lost 3 bases to trimming and J lost 6 bases, with 14 bases between them. Germline V gene lookup returns CDR1 LGHDT and CDR2 YNNKEL (reference sequence). The DNA of the CDR3 is TGTGCCAGCAGCCAGGGGGAATCTCGAGCTGAAGCTTTCTTT. Amino acid sequence: CASSQGESRAEAFF.

This clonotype was seen ten or more times. Written as DNA, the CDR3 is TGTGCCAGCAGCCCCATGGGTGCTAGCACAGATACGCAGTATTTT. It translates to CASSPMGASTDTQYF. This chain uses TRBV7-2 with TRBJ2-3; D not certain. The CDR3 is made up of 15 amino acids. V lost 5 bases and J lost 0, with 12 bases in between. Germline lookup yields CDR1 SGHTA and CDR2 FQGNSA.

This clonotype has at least ten counts. The chain combines TRBV7-3 with TRBJ1-5, with a weak D call TRBD1 (6 bases). From germline, CDR1 is SGHTA and CDR2 FQGTGA. With 8 bases removed from V and 4 bases from J, the gap between germline ends came to 21 bases. This CDR3 spans 16 amino acids. The chain's CDR3 is CASLPSGTRWNQPQHF. CDR3 sequence (DNA): TGTGCCAGCTTACCGTCGGGGACAAGGTGGAATCAGCCCCAGCATTTT.

This clonotype was detected many times. The V call is TRBV4-3, the J call TRBJ2-3; no reliable D call. Germline CDR1 LGHNA, CDR2 YSLEER. The CDR3 totals 13 residues. The V end was cut by 1 base, the J end by 2 bases, with 4 bases between. For the CDR3, the DNA is TGCGCCAGCAGCCAAGCCAACACAGATACGCAGTATTTT. Amino acids: CASSQANTDTQYF.

V usage is TRBV5-4 and J usage is TRBJ2-3, with D perhaps given as TRBD1 or TRBD2 (6 bases each). The V gene's germline CDR1 is SGHNT and CDR2 YYREEE (reference sequence). The CDR3 covers 17 residues. With 1 base removed from V and 2 bases from J, the gap between germline ends came to 17 bases. CDR3 amino acids: CASSLNGRGLLTDTQYF. The CDR3 DNA reads TGTGCCAGCAGCTTGAATGGCAGGGGACTTCTCACAGATACGCAGTATTTT.

This clonotype was observed at least ten times. V gene TRBV7-2 combines with J gene TRBJ1-1; 10 bases agree with TRBD1. The CDR3 spans 14 residues. After removal of 4 bases from V and 6 bases from J, the junction contained 5 bases not matched to a gene. Germline assignment: CDR1 SGHTA and CDR2 FQGNSA. The CDR3 is CASSWDRGMAEAFF. The DNA for the CDR3 is TGTGCCAGCAGCTGGGACAGGGGAATGGCTGAAGCTTTCTTT.

This clonotype was seen a handful of times. CDR3 nucleotides: TGTGCCAGCAGGGGGGGACGAAATTCACCCCTCCACTTT. Protein product: CASRGGRNSPLHF. V usage is TRBV6-5 and J usage is TRBJ1-6, with TRBD1 as a possible D gene (5 bases). Looked up from germline, CDR1 is MNHEY and CDR2 is SVGAGI. Trimming shortened V by 6 bases and J by 7 bases, and 10 bases separated the two germline ends. There are 13 residues in the CDR3.